This T cell receptor beta chain came from a study of T-cell memory formation after mild COVID-19. In germline, CDR1 is SGHDT, CDR2 YYEEEE. V gave up 3 bases and J gave up 3 bases; unmatched junction bases: 4. This CDR3 contains 15 residues. TCRdb redid the calling of the 5' RACE reads with MiXCR, one entry per CDR3 protein. The data hold under 650,000 distinct CDR3 sequences, with roughly 18% observed a single time. At least ten counts were recorded for this clonotype. The chain links TRBV5-6 to TRBJ2-7; 12 nucleotides align to TRBD2. The TCR sequence derives from an adult woman who had mild COVID-19 (a few samples of this study predate the infection). Cell type and time point are not known. The specimen sequenced was PBMCs or a T cell subset sorted from them (not recorded which). CDR3 region: CASSSPGLAGYEQYF. As DNA, the CDR3 is TGTGCCAGCAGCTCGCCGGGACTAGCGGGCTACGAGCAGTACTTC.